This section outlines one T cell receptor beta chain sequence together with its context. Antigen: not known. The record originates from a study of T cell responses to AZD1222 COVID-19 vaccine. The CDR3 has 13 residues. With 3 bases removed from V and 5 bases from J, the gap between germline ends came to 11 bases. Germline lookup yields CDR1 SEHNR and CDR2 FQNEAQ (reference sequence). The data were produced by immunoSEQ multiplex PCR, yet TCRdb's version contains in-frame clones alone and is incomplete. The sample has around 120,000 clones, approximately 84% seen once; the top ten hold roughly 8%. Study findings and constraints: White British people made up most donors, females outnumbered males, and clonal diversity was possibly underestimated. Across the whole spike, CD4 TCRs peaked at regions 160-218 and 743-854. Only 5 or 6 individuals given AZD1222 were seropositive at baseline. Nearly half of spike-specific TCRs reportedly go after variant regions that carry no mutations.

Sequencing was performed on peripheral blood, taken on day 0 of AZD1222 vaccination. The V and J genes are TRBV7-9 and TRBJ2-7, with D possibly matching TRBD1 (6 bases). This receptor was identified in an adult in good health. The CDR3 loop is CASSFVGADEQYF. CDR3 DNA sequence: TGTGCCAGCAGCTTCGTGGGGGCCGACGAGCAGTACTTC.